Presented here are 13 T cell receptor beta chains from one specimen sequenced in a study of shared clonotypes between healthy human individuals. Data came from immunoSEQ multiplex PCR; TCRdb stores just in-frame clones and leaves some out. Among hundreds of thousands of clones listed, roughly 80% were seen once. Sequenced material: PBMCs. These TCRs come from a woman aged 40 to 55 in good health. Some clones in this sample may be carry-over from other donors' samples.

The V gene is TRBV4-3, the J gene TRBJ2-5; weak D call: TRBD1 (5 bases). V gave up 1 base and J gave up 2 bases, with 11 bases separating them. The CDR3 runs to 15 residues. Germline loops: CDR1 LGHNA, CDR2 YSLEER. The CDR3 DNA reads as TGCGCCAGCAGCCAAGGACAGTTTGGGCAAGAGACCCAGTACTTC. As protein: CASSQGQFGQETQYF.

CDR3 DNA sequence: TGTGCCAGCAGCGTAGGAGGAGCGGGAGGACACACCGGGGAGCTGTTTTTT. This gives the protein CASSVGGAGGHTGELFF. The chain carries TRBV9 and TRBJ2-2; 9 positions agree with TRBD2. V was pared by 0 bases and J by 3 bases, with 6 bases of the junction left unmatched. The CDR3 is 17 amino acids. Germline V gives CDR1 SGDLS, CDR2 YYNGEE.

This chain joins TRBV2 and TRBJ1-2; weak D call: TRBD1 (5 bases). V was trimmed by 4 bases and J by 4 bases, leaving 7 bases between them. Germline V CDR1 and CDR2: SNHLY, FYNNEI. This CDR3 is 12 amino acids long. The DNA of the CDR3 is TGTGCCAGCAGTGCAGGGCCCTATGGCTACACCTTC. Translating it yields CASSAGPYGYTF.

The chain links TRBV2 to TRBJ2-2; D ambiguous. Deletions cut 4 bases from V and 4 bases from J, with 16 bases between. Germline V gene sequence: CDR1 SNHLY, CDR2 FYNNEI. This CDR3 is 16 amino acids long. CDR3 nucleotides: TGTGCCAGCAGTGTTAGGACGGCGGAGAGCACCGGGGAGCTGTTTTTT. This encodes CASSVRTAESTGELFF.

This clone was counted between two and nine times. CDR3 protein: CASSVDPRSQETQYF. CDR3 nucleotide sequence: TGTGCCAGCAGCGTAGATCCCAGGTCCCAAGAGACCCAGTACTTC. The V gene is TRBV9, the J gene TRBJ2-5; no definite D call. CDR1 is SGDLS, CDR2 YYNGEE, per germline. The CDR3 has 15 amino acids. V lost 0 bases and J lost 1, with 10 bases in between.

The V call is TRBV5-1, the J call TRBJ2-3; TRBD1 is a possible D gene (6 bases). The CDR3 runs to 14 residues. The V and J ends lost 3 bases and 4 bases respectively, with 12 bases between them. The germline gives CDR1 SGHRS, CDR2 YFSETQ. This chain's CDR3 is CASSWRTVADTQYF. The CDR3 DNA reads TGCGCCAGCAGCTGGCGGACAGTTGCAGATACGCAGTATTTT.

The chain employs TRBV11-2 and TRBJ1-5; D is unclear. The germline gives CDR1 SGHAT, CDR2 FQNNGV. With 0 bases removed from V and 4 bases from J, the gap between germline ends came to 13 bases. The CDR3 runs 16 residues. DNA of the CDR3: TGTGCCAGCAGCTTAGAAGCCAGCACTGGGAATCAGCCCCAGCATTTT. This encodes CASSLEASTGNQPQHF.

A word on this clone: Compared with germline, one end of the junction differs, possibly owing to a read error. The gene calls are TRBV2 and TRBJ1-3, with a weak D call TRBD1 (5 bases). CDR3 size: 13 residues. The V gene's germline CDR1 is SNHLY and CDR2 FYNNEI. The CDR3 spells CASSGDSGDTIYF. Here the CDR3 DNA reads TGTGCCAGCAGCGGGGACTCTGGAGACACCATATATTTT.

CDR3 in amino acids: CASSTNRGDEKLFF. In nucleotides, the CDR3 is TGTGCCAGCAGTACAAACAGGGGGGATGAAAAACTGTTTTTT. V gene TRBV2 combines with J gene TRBJ1-4; 8 bases agree with TRBD1. This CDR3 has 14 residues. V dropped 5 bases and J dropped 6; count of bases not matched to a gene: 5. CDR1 and CDR2 from the germline V gene are SNHLY and FYNNEI.

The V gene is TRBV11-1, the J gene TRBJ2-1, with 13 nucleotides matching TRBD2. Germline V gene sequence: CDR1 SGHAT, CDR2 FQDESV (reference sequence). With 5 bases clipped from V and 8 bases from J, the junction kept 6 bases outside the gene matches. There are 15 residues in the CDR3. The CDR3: CASSLLAGGPYEQFF. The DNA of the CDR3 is TGTGCCAGCAGCCTACTAGCGGGAGGGCCGTATGAGCAGTTCTTC.

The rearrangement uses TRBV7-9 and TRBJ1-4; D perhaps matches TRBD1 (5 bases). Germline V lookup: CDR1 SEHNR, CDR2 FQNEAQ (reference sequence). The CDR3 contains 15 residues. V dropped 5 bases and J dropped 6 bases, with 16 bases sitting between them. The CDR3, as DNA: TGTGCCAGCAGCAGGTGGGCAGGGCAAGATGAAAAACTGTTTTTT. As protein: CASSRWAGQDEKLFF.

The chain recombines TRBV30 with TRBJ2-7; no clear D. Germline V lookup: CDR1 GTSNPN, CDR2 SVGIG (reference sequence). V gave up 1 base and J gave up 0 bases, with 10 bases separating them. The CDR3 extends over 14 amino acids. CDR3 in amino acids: CAWSDGRFSYEQYF. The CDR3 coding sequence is TGTGCCTGGAGTGATGGGCGTTTCTCCTACGAGCAGTACTTC. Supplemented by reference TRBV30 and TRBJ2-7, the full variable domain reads SQTIHQWPATLVQPVGSPLSLECTVEGTSNPNLYWYRQAAGRGLQLLFYSVGIGQISSEVPQNLSASRPQDRQFILSSKKLLLSDSGFYLCAWSDGRFSYEQYFGPGTRLTVT.

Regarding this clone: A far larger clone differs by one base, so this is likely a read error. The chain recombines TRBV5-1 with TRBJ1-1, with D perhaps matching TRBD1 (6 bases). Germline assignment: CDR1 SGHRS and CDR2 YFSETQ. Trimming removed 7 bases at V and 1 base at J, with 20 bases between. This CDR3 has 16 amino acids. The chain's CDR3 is CASGEPARGKNTEAFF. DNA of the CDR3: TGCGCCAGCGGCGAACCCGCCAGGGGCAAGAACACTGAAGCTTTCTTT.